This TCR beta chain was captured by sequencing in a study of OX40 agonist ivuxolimab in advanced cancers. Study-level findings and limits: Clonal expansion from baseline to week 6 occurred in both CD4+ and CD8+ T cells.

To note about this clone: Antigen unknown.

Measured with immunoSEQ multiplex PCR; TCRdb has only the in-frame clones, and not every one. The sample has some 69,000 clones, approximately 91% seen once. Trimming removed 4 bases from V and 1 base from J, with 10 bases in between. Germline CDR1 and CDR2: ENHRY and SYGVKD. This CDR3 region has 14 residues. The chain has TRBV10-3 and TRBJ1-1; D uncertain. The TCR was taken from an adult with an advanced solid tumor such as melanoma, head and neck, liver or kidney cancer. The specimen was CD4+ or CD8+ T cells sorted from blood, collected in a trial of the OX40 agonist ivuxolimab. The CDR3 is CAISGNRANTEAFF. The CDR3 coding sequence is TGTGCCATCAGTGGGAATAGGGCGAACACTGAAGCTTTCTTT.